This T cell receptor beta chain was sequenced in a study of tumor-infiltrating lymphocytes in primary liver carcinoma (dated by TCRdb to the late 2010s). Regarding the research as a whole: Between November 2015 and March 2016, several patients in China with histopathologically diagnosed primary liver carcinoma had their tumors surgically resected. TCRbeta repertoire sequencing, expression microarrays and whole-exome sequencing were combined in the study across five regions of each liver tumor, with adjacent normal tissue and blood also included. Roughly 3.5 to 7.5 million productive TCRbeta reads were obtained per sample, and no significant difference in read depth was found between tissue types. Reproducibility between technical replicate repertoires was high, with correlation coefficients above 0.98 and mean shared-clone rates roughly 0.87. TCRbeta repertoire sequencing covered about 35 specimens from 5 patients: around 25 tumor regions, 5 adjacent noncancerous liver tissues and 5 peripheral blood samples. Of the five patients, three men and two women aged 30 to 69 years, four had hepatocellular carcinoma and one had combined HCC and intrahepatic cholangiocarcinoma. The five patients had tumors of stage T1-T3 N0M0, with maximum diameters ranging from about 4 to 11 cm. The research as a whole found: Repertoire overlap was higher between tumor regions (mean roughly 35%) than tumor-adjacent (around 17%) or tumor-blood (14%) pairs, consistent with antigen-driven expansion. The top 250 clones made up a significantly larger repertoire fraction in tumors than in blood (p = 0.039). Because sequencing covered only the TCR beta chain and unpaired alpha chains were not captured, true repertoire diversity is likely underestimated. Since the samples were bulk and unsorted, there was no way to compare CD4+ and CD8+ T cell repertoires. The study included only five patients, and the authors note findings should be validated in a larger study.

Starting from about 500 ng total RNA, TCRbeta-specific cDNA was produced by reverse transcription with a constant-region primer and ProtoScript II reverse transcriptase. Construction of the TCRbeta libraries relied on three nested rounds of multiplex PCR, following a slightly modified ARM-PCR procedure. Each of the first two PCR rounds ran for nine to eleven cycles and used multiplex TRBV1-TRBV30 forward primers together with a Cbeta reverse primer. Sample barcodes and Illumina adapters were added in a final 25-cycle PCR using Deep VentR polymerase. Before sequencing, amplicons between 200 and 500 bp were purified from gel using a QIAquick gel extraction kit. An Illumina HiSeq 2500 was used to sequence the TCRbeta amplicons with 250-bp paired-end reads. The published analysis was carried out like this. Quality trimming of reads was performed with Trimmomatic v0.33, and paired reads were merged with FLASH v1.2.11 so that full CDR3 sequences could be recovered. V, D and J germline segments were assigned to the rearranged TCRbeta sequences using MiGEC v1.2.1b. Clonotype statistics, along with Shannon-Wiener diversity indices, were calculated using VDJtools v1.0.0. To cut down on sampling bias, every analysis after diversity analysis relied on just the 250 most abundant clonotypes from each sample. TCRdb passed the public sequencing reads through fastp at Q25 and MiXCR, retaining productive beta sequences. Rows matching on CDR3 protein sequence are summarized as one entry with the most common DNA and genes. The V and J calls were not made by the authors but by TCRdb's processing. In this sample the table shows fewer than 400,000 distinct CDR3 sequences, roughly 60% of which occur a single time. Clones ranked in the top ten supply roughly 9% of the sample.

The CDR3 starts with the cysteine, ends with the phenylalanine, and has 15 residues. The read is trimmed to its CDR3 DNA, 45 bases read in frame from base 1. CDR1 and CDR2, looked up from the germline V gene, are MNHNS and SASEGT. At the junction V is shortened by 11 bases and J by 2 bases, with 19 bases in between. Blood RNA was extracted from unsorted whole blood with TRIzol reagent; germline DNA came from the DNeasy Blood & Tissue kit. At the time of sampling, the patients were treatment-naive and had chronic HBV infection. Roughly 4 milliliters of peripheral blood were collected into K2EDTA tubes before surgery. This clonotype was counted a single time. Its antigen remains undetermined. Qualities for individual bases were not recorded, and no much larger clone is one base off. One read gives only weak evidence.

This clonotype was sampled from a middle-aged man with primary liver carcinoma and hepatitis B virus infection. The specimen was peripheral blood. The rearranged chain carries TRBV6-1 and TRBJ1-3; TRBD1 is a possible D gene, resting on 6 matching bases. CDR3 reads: CAGTEWGHTGNTIYF. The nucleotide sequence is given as TGTGCCGGCACCGAGTGGGGACATACTGGAAACACCATATATTTT.